This T cell receptor (beta chain) was obtained from a study of OX40 agonist ivuxolimab in advanced cancers. Background on the study: Head and neck, renal cell, melanoma or hepatocellular carcinoma were the cancers that dose-escalation patients had.

Assay used: immunoSEQ multiplex PCR; TCRdb lists only in-frame clones, some missing. The repertoire holds 70,000 to 80,000 clones, over 90% seen once, with about 6.7% in the top ten. The CDR3 sequence is 15 residues long. V was shortened by 5 bases and J by 1 base, with 14 bases between the two germline ends. Germline assignment: CDR1 MNHEY and CDR2 SVGAGI. The sample was CD4+ or CD8+ T cells sorted from blood, taken in a trial of the OX40 agonist ivuxolimab. The rearrangement joins TRBV6-5 to TRBJ1-1, with D hard to call. The clonotype originates from an adult with an advanced solid tumor such as melanoma, head and neck, liver or kidney cancer. The CDR3 here is CASSRGVDPNTEAFF. CDR3 bases: TGTGCCAGCAGTCGTGGGGTCGATCCGAACACTGAAGCTTTCTTT.